The clone carrying this T cell receptor beta chain was seen ten or more times. Its antigen is not identified. The germline CDR1 and CDR2 sequences are MNHNS and SASEGT. The CDR3 is made up of 12 amino acids. Trimming stripped 10 bases from V and 2 bases from J, with 9 bases between. This record belongs to a study of T cells in Graves' hyperthyroidism and ophthalmopathy. About the study: Peripheral blood samples were taken at initial diagnosis, prior to any treatment.

Clinical symptoms, serum thyroxine, TRAb, thyroid ultrasound and orbital computed tomography informed diagnoses. Study-wide results and limits: The authors' 13 V-J model separated ophthalmopathy from stable hyperthyroidism.

RNA transcripts gave rise to amplified TCR beta CDR3 regions. HTBI primers were employed in a first-round RT-PCR of the TCR CDR3. TCRdb processed the multiplex PCR reads anew with MiXCR; each CDR3 protein has one entry. The sample comprises about 410,000 distinct CDR3 sequences, 14% of which are singletons, and roughly a fifth rests with the top ten. This clonotype originated in a woman aged 30 to 39 with Graves' ophthalmopathy. Sequenced: blood. The chain uses TRBV6-1 and TRBJ1-3; D is ambiguous. The CDR3 DNA sequence: TGTGCCACTGGGCCCCCTGGAAACACCATATATTTT. It specifies CATGPPGNTIYF.